The clone carrying this TCR beta chain was counted ten times or more. Its antigen is still unknown. Template material for amplifying TCR beta CDR3 regions consisted of RNA transcripts. During a first-round RT-PCR of the TCR CDR3, the HTBI primer set was used. TCRdb passed the multiplex PCR reads through MiXCR, listing each CDR3 protein once. The table shows 490,000 or so distinct CDR3 sequences, with 40% to 50% occurring only once. The CDR3 runs 15 residues. The germline V and J ends were trimmed by 7 bases and 1 base, with 11 bases remaining between them. The germline V gene encodes CDR1 PRHDT and CDR2 FYEKMQ (reference sequence). The record originates from a study of T cells in Graves' hyperthyroidism and ophthalmopathy. Orbital computed tomography and thyroid ultrasound, together with serum TRAb and thyroxine and clinical symptoms, were used for diagnoses. Overall study results and limits: Separating ophthalmopathy from stable hyperthyroidism was achieved by a 13 V-J model. Model predictions of ophthalmopathy came a median around 6.5 months before onset. Within blood appeared most thyroid clonotypes that had expanded above 0.001.

Sequencing was performed on peripheral blood or thyroid tissue (not recorded which). V and J are TRBV13 and TRBJ2-6, with D maybe TRBD1 (5 bases). The receptor's source is an adult woman with Graves' disease, either hyperthyroidism or ophthalmopathy (not recorded which). CDR3 residues: CASNHQGSGANVLTF. CDR3 sequence (DNA): TGTGCCAGCAACCACCAGGGTTCTGGGGCCAACGTCCTGACTTTC. The full variable domain, completed using reference TRBV13 and TRBJ2-6, is AAGVIQSPRHLIKEKRETATLKCYPIPRHDTVYWYQQGPGQDPQFLISFYEKMQSDKGSIPDRFSAQQFSDYHSELNMSSLELGDSALYFCASNHQGSGANVLTFGAGSRLTVL.